The present TCR beta chain was sequenced within a study of cytomegalovirus exposure and HLA in healthy donors. Per the germline V gene, CDR1 is SNHLY and CDR2 is FYNNEI. The CDR3 spans 15 residues. With V trimmed by 5 bases and J by 0 bases, 5 bases remained unmatched. A multiplex PCR was run with 60 Vbeta primers and 13 Jbeta primers. TCRdb keeps only in-frame clones here, not all; method: immunoSEQ multiplex PCR. The table for this sample gives some 130,000 clones. Sequencing was performed on PBMCs. The chain joins TRBV2 to TRBJ1-1; 8 bases line up with TRBD1. The clonotype originates from a young man in good health and CMV-seronegative. The CDR3 sequence is CASSIQGAMNTEAFF. CDR3 nucleotides: TGTGCCAGCAGTATTCAGGGGGCGATGAACACTGAAGCTTTCTTT.